Presented here are 25 T cell receptor beta chains from one specimen sequenced in a study of lymphopenia after photon versus proton radiotherapy. Here immunoSEQ multiplex PCR was the method, and the copy in TCRdb shows in-frame clones only, minus some. The sample shows about 29,000 clones, about nine tenths of them seen only once. The material sequenced was peripheral blood, taken from a patient treated with proton-based radiotherapy. The source is a woman aged 55-69 years with cholangiocarcinoma. Some clones in this sample may be carry-over from other donors' samples.

This sequence joins TRBV6-1 and TRBJ1-1; possible D gene TRBD1, 6 bases. The germline V and J ends were trimmed by 9 bases and 0 bases, with 11 bases remaining between them. The CDR3 is made up of 13 amino acids. Germline V lookup: CDR1 MNHNS, CDR2 SASEGT. The CDR3 sequence: CASLQGLNTEAFF. For the CDR3, the DNA is TGTGCCAGTCTACAGGGTTTGAACACTGAAGCTTTCTTT.

This chain connects TRBV4-1 to TRBJ2-4; D is perhaps TRBD2 (6 bases). Between the trimmed V and J ends, which lost 3 bases and 1 base, there was a span of 19 bases. This CDR3 region has 18 residues. In germline, CDR1 is MGHRA, CDR2 YSYEKL. CDR3 in DNA: TGCGCCAGCAGCCATGGCGGGGCGCAGGGATCGGCCAAAAACATTCAGTACTTC. Protein product: CASSHGGAQGSAKNIQYF.

Only a few counts were recorded for this clone. The chain carries TRBV29-1 and TRBJ2-6, with D unclear. Trimming removed 1 base from V and 4 bases from J, with 5 bases in between. Germline V gene sequence: CDR1 SQVTM, CDR2 ANQGSEA. The CDR3 length is 13 residues. This CDR3 reads CSVEGAGANVLTF. CDR3 nucleotide sequence: TGCAGCGTTGAAGGAGCGGGGGCCAACGTCCTGACTTTC.

The V gene is TRBV18, the J gene TRBJ2-2, with 9 bases lining up with TRBD1. The CDR3 is 16 amino acids. CDR1 and CDR2 from the germline V gene are KGHSH and LQKENI. V lost 4 bases to trimming and J lost 2 bases; unmatched junction nucleotides: 5. The chain's CDR3 is CASSLGQGSNTGELFF. The CDR3 coding sequence is TGTGCCAGCTCACTGGGACAGGGTAGCAACACCGGGGAGCTGTTTTTT.

The CDR3 reads CASSLAHISDRYGYTF. For the CDR3, the DNA is TGTGCCAGCAGCTTGGCCCACATATCCGACCGATATGGCTACACCTTC. V is TRBV5-4 and J is TRBJ1-2, with unresolved D. Germline CDR1 reads SGHNT; CDR2 reads YYREEE (reference sequence). The CDR3 has 16 amino acids. Between the trimmed V and J ends, which lost 0 bases and 5 bases, there was a span of 17 bases.

This clone was seen just once. Here the CDR3 reads CASSMEGGPYNEQFF. The DNA of the CDR3 is TGTGCCAGTAGTATGGAGGGAGGGCCTTACAATGAGCAGTTCTTC. The chain combines TRBV19 with TRBJ2-1, with TRBD2 matching 7 bases. The germline gives CDR1 LNHDA, CDR2 SQIVND (reference sequence). V shed 3 bases, J shed 4 bases, and the junction held 6 bases outside the gene matches. The CDR3 consists of 15 residues.

The chain has TRBV7-8 and TRBJ2-2, with 7 bases that match TRBD2. The CDR3 is 15 amino acids. CDR1 and CDR2 from the germline V gene are SGHVS and FQNEAQ. Trimming cost V 1 base and J 5 bases; bases outside gene matches: 4. The CDR3 DNA follows: TGTGCCAGCAGCTTAGTTCAGGGAGGGACCGGGGAGCTGTTTTTT. This codes for CASSLVQGGTGELFF.

This clone has only a few counts. The chain uses TRBV13 and TRBJ1-1; 8 nucleotides align to TRBD1. CDR3 length: 16 residues. V dropped 5 bases and J dropped 4; count of bases not matched to a gene: 12. Per the germline V gene, CDR1 is PRHDT and CDR2 is FYEKMQ (reference sequence). CDR3 sequence: CASSRRWTGLGTEAFF. The CDR3 nucleotides are TGTGCCAGCAGCCGGCGGTGGACAGGGCTGGGCACTGAAGCTTTCTTT.

The chain couples TRBV7-3 to TRBJ2-7, with a tentative D call TRBD1 (5 bases). This CDR3 comprises 15 residues. Germline CDR1 SGHTA, CDR2 FQGTGA. V lost 2 bases, J lost 1 base, and 12 bases lay in between. CDR3 nucleotides: TGTGCCAGCAGCTTAGTAGGGGCGATATCCTACGAGCAGTACTTC. This codes for CASSLVGAISYEQYF.

The V gene is TRBV9, the J gene TRBJ2-5; perhaps TRBD2 as D (5 bases). The CDR3 consists of 15 residues. V lost 3 bases to trimming and J lost 5 bases, with 17 bases between them. Per germline, CDR1 SGDLS and CDR2 YYNGEE. The CDR3 DNA is TGTGCCAGCAGCGCCGGGATAATAGCTTCGGAGACCCAGTACTTC. It encodes CASSAGIIASETQYF.

The chain links TRBV13 to TRBJ2-3; D uncertain. The CDR3 spans 15 residues. Germline V CDR1 and CDR2: PRHDT, FYEKMQ (reference sequence). V lost 3 bases, J lost 1 base, and 11 bases lay in between. Here the CDR3 reads CASSLDRRGTDTQYF. The CDR3 nucleotides read TGTGCCAGCAGCTTGGACCGTCGGGGCACAGATACGCAGTATTTT.

The chain has TRBV6-5 and TRBJ1-1; tentatively, D is TRBD1 (5 bases). V was shortened by 4 bases and J by 0 bases, with 12 bases between the two germline ends. CDR1 MNHEY and CDR2 SVGAGI come from the germline V gene. CDR3 length: 15 amino acids. The CDR3 protein is CASSSRVGMNTEAFF. The CDR3 DNA is TGTGCCAGCAGTTCCAGGGTGGGGATGAACACTGAAGCTTTCTTT.

Here the CDR3 reads CASKQRYTEAFF. CDR3 bases: TGTGCCAGCAAACAGAGGTACACTGAAGCTTTCTTT. V gene TRBV6-1 combines with J gene TRBJ1-1; D is uncertain. Germline CDR1 reads MNHNS; CDR2 reads SASEGT. The V end lost 7 bases, the J end lost 3 bases, and 9 bases lay between the germline ends. The CDR3 spans 12 residues.

This chain uses TRBV23-1 with TRBJ2-3; tentatively, D is TRBD1 (5 bases). TRBV23-1 qualifies as an ORF whose function is uncertain. This CDR3 spans 12 amino acids. Trimming shortened V by 6 bases and J by 1 base, and 5 bases separated the two germline ends. CDR3 amino acids: CASSRGTDTQYF. CDR3 bases: TGCGCCAGCAGCAGGGGCACAGATACGCAGTATTTT.

This rearrangement joins TRBV7-6 to TRBJ2-1; 9 nucleotides line up with TRBD2. The CDR3 loop spans 14 amino acids. Germline V gives CDR1 SGHVS, CDR2 FNYEAQ. With V trimmed by 3 bases and J by 10 bases, 7 bases remained unmatched. The CDR3 DNA sequence: TGTGCCAGCAGCTTGGGGCGGGAGGGCAGGGAGCAGTTCTTC. Translated: CASSLGREGREQFF.

The chain combines TRBV7-9 with TRBJ2-3; TRBD1 might be the D (6 bases). V dropped 3 bases and J dropped 2 bases, with 9 bases sitting between them. Germline V gives CDR1 SEHNR, CDR2 FQNEAQ (reference sequence). This CDR3 contains 14 residues. The CDR3 bases are TGTGCCAGCAGCTTGCTGGGGGCCACAGATACGCAGTATTTT. Its translation: CASSLLGATDTQYF.

The chain has TRBV19 and TRBJ2-7, with 9 nucleotides matching TRBD2. Germline values: CDR1 LNHDA, CDR2 SQIVND (reference sequence). The CDR3 spans 17 residues. V lost 6 bases, J lost 2 bases, and 14 bases stayed unmatched. The CDR3 bases are TGTGCCAGTAGCCGAGGGACGGCTAGCGGGATTGCCTACGAGCAGTACTTC. This encodes CASSRGTASGIAYEQYF.

The chain recombines TRBV7-2 with TRBJ2-1; TRBD2 agrees at 9 bases. Germline V gene data show CDR1 as SGHTA and CDR2 as FQGNSA. The CDR3 length is 14 residues. V was pared by 5 bases and J by 8 bases, with 7 bases of the junction left unmatched. Here the CDR3 reads CASSRSGRNYEQFF. In DNA form, the CDR3 reads TGTGCCAGCAGCCGAAGCGGGAGGAATTATGAGCAGTTCTTC.

The sample holds one count of this clone. This chain uses TRBV29-1 with TRBJ2-1; 7 nucleotides line up with TRBD2. The CDR3 spans 14 residues. The V gene end was trimmed by 3 bases and the J gene end by 4 bases; junction bases not matched to a gene: 6. In germline, CDR1 is SQVTM, CDR2 ANQGSEA. The CDR3 protein is CSVEPGRQYNEQFF. The CDR3 nucleotides are TGCAGCGTTGAGCCCGGGAGGCAATACAATGAGCAGTTCTTC.

The CDR3 coding sequence is TGTGCCAGCAGTTACATAGGGGCCCTTCAAGAGACCCAGTACTTC. Its protein is CASSYIGALQETQYF. The chain joins TRBV6-6 to TRBJ2-5; the D gene is possibly TRBD1 (5 bases). The CDR3 extends over 15 amino acids. Trimming cost V 2 bases and J 2 bases, with 12 bases left between them. Germline V lookup: CDR1 MNHNY, CDR2 SVGAGI (reference sequence).

The chain links TRBV10-1 to TRBJ1-3; the match to TRBD1 covers 7 bases. Germline CDR1 reads WNHNN; CDR2 reads SYGVQD (reference sequence). This CDR3 has 15 amino acids. The junction had 5 bases not matched to a gene; V was cut back by 6 bases and J by 0 bases. The CDR3, as DNA: TGCGCCAGCAGACCGGACAGGAGCTCTGGAAACACCATATATTTT. This gives the protein CASRPDRSSGNTIYF.

This chain joins TRBV11-1 and TRBJ1-2, with 8 nucleotides matching TRBD1. This CDR3 is 16 amino acids long. Germline V gives CDR1 SGHAT, CDR2 FQDESV (reference sequence). V was clipped by 5 bases and J by 6 bases; unmatched bases: 14. Written as DNA, the CDR3 is TGTGCCAGCAGCAAAGTAAGACAGGGGAAGGTACATGGCTACACCTTC. Its translation: CASSKVRQGKVHGYTF.

A single count supports this clone. V gene TRBV6-1 combines with J gene TRBJ1-5; TRBD1 aligns across 7 bases. The CDR3 consists of 13 residues. Germline trimming cut 11 bases from V and 7 bases from J; bases unmatched to any gene: 11. Per germline, CDR1 MNHNS and CDR2 SASEGT. The CDR3 nucleotides read TGTGCCTCGGGAGGGGGCGCGAAGCAGCCCCAGCATTTT. Translation gives CASGGGAKQPQHF.

The chain joins TRBV2 to TRBJ1-5, with D unclear. Germline V gene data show CDR1 as SNHLY and CDR2 as FYNNEI. This CDR3 comprises 15 residues. V lost 2 bases and J 1 base, leaving 9 bases between the germline ends. The CDR3 DNA follows: TGTGCCAGCAGTGAACATGGCACAAGCAATCAGCCCCAGCATTTT. It specifies CASSEHGTSNQPQHF.

The chain uses TRBV4-3 and TRBJ2-3; D not certain. The CDR3 length is 15 residues. Trimming took 3 bases from V and 5 from J, leaving 15 bases between them. Germline CDR1 LGHNA, CDR2 YSLEER. CDR3 DNA sequence: TGCGCCAGCAGCCAGCAGAGCTGGGGAAGAGATACGCAGTATTTT. Protein product: CASSQQSWGRDTQYF.